A single sample gave rise to the 18 T cell receptor beta chains below, sequenced in a study of blood T cell repertoires in COVID-19. The assay was immunoSEQ multiplex PCR, and TCRdb's table has in-frame clones only and misses some. The table lists about 260,000 clones, roughly four fifths of them singletons, with under 2% in the top ten. The sequenced sample was peripheral blood. The receptors were sampled from a woman over 75 with acute or convalescent COVID-19.

The V and J genes are TRBV28 and TRBJ2-5, with D possibly TRBD1 on 5 matching bases. This CDR3 has 14 amino acids. Germline V gene lookup returns CDR1 MDHEN and CDR2 SYDVKM. Trimming removed 5 bases from V and 0 bases from J, with 10 bases in between. The CDR3 region has the DNA TGTGCCAGCAGTGAACGACAGTACCAAGAGACCCAGTACTTC. Translation gives CASSERQYQETQYF.

This chain joins TRBV4-1 and TRBJ2-7, with a possible D match to TRBD1 (6 bases). The V end lost 0 bases, the J end lost 1 base, and 7 bases lay between the germline ends. The germline V gene has CDR1 MGHRA and CDR2 YSYEKL. The CDR3 loop spans 14 amino acids. CDR3 residues: CASSQDQGSYEQYF. In DNA form, the CDR3 reads TGCGCCAGCAGCCAAGACCAGGGGTCCTACGAGCAGTACTTC.

The chain employs TRBV14 and TRBJ2-7; 9 nucleotides match TRBD1. Trimming cost V 4 bases and J 2 bases; bases outside gene matches: 9. CDR3 size: 16 residues. The germline V gene encodes CDR1 SGHDN and CDR2 FVKESK. The DNA for the CDR3 is TGTGCCAGCAGCCGAGGGGGACAGGGTAGCACCTACGAGCAGTACTTC. Its protein product is CASSRGGQGSTYEQYF.

The chain recombines TRBV21-1 with TRBJ1-3. TRBV21-1 is a listed pseudogene. There are 13 residues in the CDR3. The CDR3 sequence is CASSKGSGNTIYF. The CDR3 DNA reads as TGTGCCAGCAGCAAAGGTTCGGGGAACACCATATATTTT.

The genes are TRBV20-1 and TRBJ2-7; TRBD1 aligns across 10 bases. The V and J ends lost 3 bases and 3 bases, in that order; junction bases with no gene match: 5. The CDR3 sequence is 14 residues long. CDR1 is DFQATT, CDR2 SNEGSKA, per germline (reference sequence). This CDR3 is CSASRQGALYEQYF. CDR3 DNA: TGCAGTGCTAGTAGACAGGGGGCTCTCTACGAGCAGTACTTC.

This clone was detected a few times. The chain couples TRBV11-1 to TRBJ2-5; 10 nucleotides align to TRBD1. The germline V gene encodes CDR1 SGHAT and CDR2 FQDESV (reference sequence). The junction had 9 bases not matched to a gene; V was cut back by 6 bases and J by 5 bases. This CDR3 comprises 15 residues. The CDR3 reads CASRDRGRGEETQYF. In nucleotides, the CDR3 is TGTGCCAGCAGGGACAGGGGGAGAGGAGAGGAGACCCAGTACTTC.

The CDR3 is CASSEGVYNEQFF. The CDR3 DNA follows: TGTGCCAGCAGCGAGGGAGTTTACAATGAGCAGTTCTTC. The chain has TRBV6-4 and TRBJ2-1, with D maybe TRBD2 (5 bases). There are 13 residues in the CDR3. CDR1 and CDR2 (germline): MRHNA, SNTAGT. V was shortened by 6 bases and J by 4 bases, with 10 bases between the two germline ends.

Of note for this clone: This sample also contains other DNA sequences that code for the same CDR3. The V gene is TRBV9, the J gene TRBJ2-1, with 16 bases aligning to TRBD2. The germline CDR1 and CDR2 sequences are SGDLS and YYNGEE. The CDR3 is made up of 17 amino acids. V shed 0 bases, J shed 5 bases, and the junction held 2 bases outside the gene matches. The CDR3 loop reads CASSVVGLAGGHNEQFF. The CDR3 DNA follows: TGTGCCAGCAGCGTAGTGGGACTAGCGGGGGGGCACAATGAGCAGTTCTTC.

The V call is TRBV9, the J call TRBJ2-7, with D possibly matching TRBD2 (6 bases). V was clipped by 0 bases and J by 0 bases, with 10 bases between them. CDR1 is SGDLS and CDR2 is YYNGEE in the germline V gene. CDR3 length: 15 amino acids. CDR3 sequence (DNA): TGTGCCAGCAGCGTAGGGCGGGATCTCTCCTACGAGCAGTACTTC. Its protein product is CASSVGRDLSYEQYF.

The chain has TRBV3-1 (or the pseudogene TRBV3-2) and TRBJ1-1, with no clear D. V gave up 1 base and J gave up 3 bases, with 6 bases separating them. CDR3 length: 13 amino acids. Per the germline V gene, CDR1 is LGHDT and CDR2 is YNNKEL (reference sequence). The CDR3 DNA is TGTGCCAGCAGCCAAGTACGGGACACTGAAGCTTTCTTT. Amino acids: CASSQVRDTEAFF.

The rearrangement uses TRBV9 and TRBJ2-3; TRBD2 agrees at 8 bases. The germline V gene has CDR1 SGDLS and CDR2 YYNGEE. After removal of 0 bases from V and 3 bases from J, the junction contained 6 bases not matched to a gene. The CDR3 sequence is 16 residues long. The CDR3 spells CASSVESGGGTDTQYF. The CDR3 nucleotides read TGTGCCAGCAGCGTAGAGTCGGGAGGGGGGACAGATACGCAGTATTTT.

The gene calls are TRBV28 and TRBJ1-1; D gene uncertain. V was shortened by 6 bases and J by 0 bases, with 14 bases between the two germline ends. Per the germline V gene, CDR1 is MDHEN and CDR2 is SYDVKM. The CDR3 runs 15 residues. The CDR3 loop reads CASRATARMNTEAFF. The CDR3 DNA reads as TGTGCCAGCAGAGCGACGGCCCGCATGAACACTGAAGCTTTCTTT.

V gene TRBV7-9 combines with J gene TRBJ2-7; D is possibly TRBD2 (5 bases). Trimming cost V 1 base and J 3 bases, with 10 bases left between them. Germline V CDR1 and CDR2: SEHNR, FQNEAQ (reference sequence). The CDR3 covers 14 residues. CDR3 sequence: CASSLEAGNYEQYF. CDR3 nucleotide sequence: TGTGCCAGCAGCTTAGAAGCCGGGAACTACGAGCAGTACTTC.

The chain combines TRBV12-5 with TRBJ1-4, with TRBD1 as a possible D gene (6 bases). The length of the CDR3 is 16 residues. V was pared by 2 bases and J by 4 bases, with 14 bases between. Per the germline V gene, CDR1 is LGHNT and CDR2 is FRNRAP. CDR3 nucleotides: TGTGCTAGTGGTTTGTCTAAAGACAGGAATAATGAAAAACTGTTTTTT. Encoded protein: CASGLSKDRNNEKLFF.

This chain links TRBV29-1 with TRBJ2-1; 9 bases align to TRBD2. Germline V lookup: CDR1 SQVTM, CDR2 ANQGSEA. The ends lost 4 bases at V and 7 bases at J; junction bases unmatched: 8. CDR3 length equals 14 residues. This CDR3 is CSVVHRGLANEQFF. The DNA of the CDR3 is TGCAGCGTTGTACACCGCGGACTAGCGAATGAGCAGTTCTTC.

The rearrangement uses TRBV9 and TRBJ1-1; 9 nucleotides agree with TRBD1. The length of the CDR3 is 13 residues. Unmatched junction bases numbered 5, after V lost 3 bases and J lost 8 bases. Germline V gene sequence: CDR1 SGDLS, CDR2 YYNGEE. The chain's CDR3 is CASSARTGAEAFF. The DNA of the CDR3 is TGTGCCAGCAGCGCGCGGACAGGGGCCGAAGCTTTCTTT.

This rearrangement joins TRBV11-2 to TRBJ2-2; 12 bases agree with TRBD2. After removal of 4 bases from V and 5 bases from J, the junction contained 11 bases not matched to a gene. The length of the CDR3 is 18 residues. Germline CDR1 SGHAT, CDR2 FQNNGV. As DNA, the CDR3 is TGTGCCAGCAGCTCGCCTAGCGGGAGGGCCTGGAAGACCGGGGAGCTGTTTTTT. Its translation: CASSSPSGRAWKTGELFF.

The chain couples TRBV5-4 to TRBJ1-2, with a tentative D call TRBD1 (6 bases). Trimming left V 4 bases short and J 4 bases short, with 14 bases between. The CDR3 has 14 residues. Looked up from germline, CDR1 is SGHNT and CDR2 is YYREEE (reference sequence). The CDR3 coding sequence is TGTGCCAGCAGCGCACAGACAGGTAGCTATGGCTACACCTTC. Protein sequence: CASSAQTGSYGYTF.